A single sample is the source of the 15 T cell receptor beta chains below, sequenced in a study of T cell responses to AZD1222 COVID-19 vaccine (dated by TCRdb to 2020 to 2023). Library creation used the immunoSEQ multiplex PCR assay. The table was pulled from immuneACCESS by TCRdb, which kept in-frame rearrangements only. Such tables lose some clones; where checked, under half of the loss comes from unresolved V genes, and the rest has no known cause. The sample includes 60,000 to 85,000 clones, with roughly 87% observed a single time. The biggest ten clones account for 18% of the sample. The meaning of the sample's time point label: about 28 days (+/-7) after the second vaccine dose. Material: peripheral blood, obtained 28 days after the second AZD1222 dose. These receptors were obtained from an adult who received the AZD1222 COVID-19 vaccine.

The chain links TRBV19 to TRBJ1-6; tentatively, D is TRBD1 (6 bases). V was clipped by 7 bases and J by 6 bases, with 22 bases between them. The CDR3 runs to 17 residues. CDR1 and CDR2 from the germline V gene are LNHDA and SQIVND (reference sequence). CDR3 DNA sequence: TGTGCCAGTAAACGGAGGGGGATACGGTCTTCTAATTCACCCCTCCACTTT. Protein product: CASKRRGIRSSNSPLHF.

The chain uses TRBV7-3 and TRBJ1-1; D not resolved. The CDR3 loop spans 13 amino acids. V lost 8 bases to trimming and J lost 0 bases, with 10 bases between them. The germline V gene has CDR1 SGHTA and CDR2 FQGTGA. CDR3 loop: CASARHMNTEAFF. The DNA of the CDR3 is TGTGCCAGCGCTCGTCACATGAACACTGAAGCTTTCTTT.

Written as DNA, the CDR3 is TGTGCCAGTAGTTCATCGAGCTCTGGGGCCAACGTCCTGACTTTC. The encoded protein is CASSSSSSGANVLTF. This chain connects TRBV19 to TRBJ2-6; D is undetermined. CDR3 size: 15 residues. The germline V and J ends were trimmed by 5 bases and 0 bases, with 8 bases remaining between them. Looked up from germline, CDR1 is LNHDA and CDR2 is SQIVND (reference sequence).

This rearrangement joins TRBV28 to TRBJ2-1, with 10 bases aligning to TRBD2. CDR1 MDHEN and CDR2 SYDVKM come from the germline V gene. After removal of 5 bases from V and 5 bases from J, the junction contained 15 bases not matched to a gene. This CDR3 is 18 amino acids long. CDR3 coding DNA: TGTGCCAGCAGTCTCCTGCTCCCACTAGCGGGGAACGACAATGAGCAGTTCTTC. Translating it yields CASSLLLPLAGNDNEQFF. The complete variable domain, with remaining parts taken from reference TRBV28 and TRBJ2-1, reads DVKVTQSSRYLVKRTGEKVFLECVQDMDHENMFWYRQDPGLGLRLIYFSYDVKMKEKGDIPEGYSVSREKKERFSLILESASTNQTSMYLCASSLLLPLAGNDNEQFFGPGTRLTVL.

The rearrangement uses TRBV28 and TRBJ1-4; tentatively, D is TRBD1 (6 bases). This CDR3 spans 14 amino acids. V lost 3 bases, J lost 8 bases, and 13 bases lay in between. The germline CDR1 and CDR2 sequences are MDHEN and SYDVKM. DNA for the CDR3: TGTGCCAGCAGTTTGGTGGGGGCGGGGGAAAAACTGTTTTTT. Translated: CASSLVGAGEKLFF.

This clone was picked up one time. J is TRBJ2-3 and V is TRBV28; no firm D call. Germline V gene sequence: CDR1 MDHEN, CDR2 SYDVKM. The CDR3 covers 14 residues. V shed 4 bases and J shed 0 bases, with 8 bases lying between them. The CDR3 DNA sequence: TGTGCCAGCAGTTCGTCGGTTAGCACAGATACGCAGTATTTT. It codes for CASSSSVSTDTQYF.

The chain employs TRBV19 and TRBJ1-5, with a possible D match to TRBD1 (6 bases). The germline V gene has CDR1 LNHDA and CDR2 SQIVND (reference sequence). Trimming removed 7 bases at V and 6 bases at J, with 13 bases between. The CDR3 consists of 13 residues. For the CDR3, the DNA is TGTGCCAGTAAGAACAGGGTCGGTCAGCCCCAGCATTTT. It specifies CASKNRVGQPQHF.

The gene calls are TRBV10-3 and TRBJ2-1; D is possibly TRBD1 (5 bases). Per the germline V gene, CDR1 is ENHRY and CDR2 is SYGVKD. CDR3 size: 13 residues. The germline V and J ends were trimmed by 10 bases and 10 bases, with 20 bases remaining between them. The CDR3 DNA sequence: TGTGCCACAAGCCCCCAGGACAACACCGAGCAGTTCTTC. Encoded protein: CATSPQDNTEQFF.

The chain joins TRBV5-6 to TRBJ1-4; 8 bases align to TRBD1. V was pared by 4 bases and J by 7 bases, with 9 bases of the junction left unmatched. Germline assignment: CDR1 SGHDT and CDR2 YYEEEE. CDR3 size: 15 residues. Here the CDR3 reads CASSRSGGVGEKLFF. The CDR3 nucleotides are TGTGCCAGCAGCAGATCAGGGGGCGTGGGTGAAAAACTGTTTTTT.

For the CDR3, the DNA is TGTGCCTGGAGTGTACGTAGCGGGGGGGCCTGGCAGTACTTC. This codes for CAWSVRSGGAWQYF. The chain employs TRBV30 and TRBJ2-7, with 11 bases lining up with TRBD2. The V and J ends lost 0 bases and 9 bases, in that order; junction bases with no gene match: 7. Germline CDR1 is GTSNPN and CDR2 is SVGIG (reference sequence). The CDR3 contains 14 residues.

This rearrangement joins TRBV19 to TRBJ1-1; TRBD1 matches 7 bases. Losses at the gene ends were 4 bases for V and 1 base for J; bases not matched to a gene: 6. Germline V gene lookup returns CDR1 LNHDA and CDR2 SQIVND (reference sequence). The CDR3 runs to 15 residues. The CDR3 nucleotides are TGTGCCAGTAGTACAGAACAGGGGTGGAACACTGAAGCTTTCTTT. It codes for CASSTEQGWNTEAFF.

This chain connects TRBV30 to TRBJ2-7; D gene ambiguous. Germline lookup yields CDR1 GTSNPN and CDR2 SVGIG (reference sequence). V was shortened by 7 bases and J by 2 bases, with 15 bases between the two germline ends. The length of the CDR3 is 13 residues. The CDR3: CASDRVGTYEQYF. The CDR3 nucleotides read TGTGCCTCGGACCGGGTAGGGACCTACGAGCAGTACTTC.

V is TRBV12-5 and J is TRBJ2-6, with D hard to call. CDR1 and CDR2 (germline): LGHNT, FRNRAP. V lost 5 bases to trimming and J lost 2 bases, with 10 bases between them. This CDR3 spans 15 amino acids. In DNA, the CDR3 is TGTGCTAGTGGTCCCCTCGGAGCTGGGGCCAACGTCCTGACTTTC. This sequence encodes CASGPLGAGANVLTF.

The chain is built from TRBV7-9 and TRBJ2-3; D is undetermined. The CDR3 runs 12 residues. V was trimmed by 5 bases and J by 0 bases, leaving 3 bases between them. Germline lookup yields CDR1 SEHNR and CDR2 FQNEAQ (reference sequence). The DNA of the CDR3 is TGTGCCAGCAGCCCTAGCACAGATACGCAGTATTTT. Translated: CASSPSTDTQYF.

The chain recombines TRBV6-6 with TRBJ1-6; perhaps TRBD1 as D (5 bases). Per germline, CDR1 MNHNY and CDR2 SVGAGI (reference sequence). This CDR3 spans 14 amino acids. Between the trimmed V and J ends, which lost 10 bases and 7 bases, there was a span of 17 bases. CDR3 nucleotides: TGTGCCACCTCCTGGGGGACCGACAATTCACCCCTCCACTTT. This encodes CATSWGTDNSPLHF.